These 24 T cell receptor beta chains share one sample of origin, sequenced in a study of blood T cell repertoires in COVID-19 (dated by TCRdb to the early 2020s). Receptor amplification or capture employed the immunoSEQ multiplex PCR assay. This is the immuneACCESS table as TCRdb keeps it, with only in-frame sequences that have V and J called. A part of the clones is gone; compared with another copy, unresolved V genes explain less than half, and the rest is unexplained. The table for this sample lists about 240,000 clones; around 80% of them were counted only once. Over 4.5% of the sample goes to the ten largest clones. Sequenced input: peripheral blood. These receptors all come from a human donor in a cohort sampled during active COVID-19.

The chain joins TRBV10-1 to TRBJ2-3; D perhaps matches TRBD1 (5 bases). CDR1 is WNHNN and CDR2 is SYGVQD in the germline V gene (reference sequence). The V and J ends lost 3 bases and 7 bases respectively, with 11 bases between them. The CDR3 covers 13 residues. CDR3: CASSDLQGNTQYF. The CDR3 DNA is TGCGCCAGCAGTGACCTCCAGGGTAATACGCAGTATTTT.

The chain employs TRBV3-1 (or the pseudogene TRBV3-2) and TRBJ2-7; the D gene is possibly TRBD2 (6 bases). Deletions cut 2 bases from V and 1 base from J, with 15 bases between. Germline V gene lookup returns CDR1 LGHDT and CDR2 YNNKEL (reference sequence). CDR3 length: 16 residues. This CDR3 reads CASSQMGGLPSYEQYF. The CDR3 DNA follows: TGTGCCAGCAGCCAAATGGGAGGACTTCCTTCCTACGAGCAGTACTTC.

The chain is built from TRBV6-4 and TRBJ2-1; TRBD2 might be the D (7 bases). This CDR3 has 14 amino acids. V lost 2 bases to trimming and J lost 7 bases, with 12 bases between them. Germline V lookup: CDR1 MRHNA, CDR2 SNTAGT. In DNA, the CDR3 is TGTGCCAGCAGTGACGGGGGGGCGTGGAATGAGCAGTTCTTC. Its protein product is CASSDGGAWNEQFF.

This chain connects TRBV19 to TRBJ2-5; 8 nucleotides agree with TRBD2. Germline V gene sequence: CDR1 LNHDA, CDR2 SQIVND (reference sequence). Trimming cost V 6 bases and J 7 bases; bases outside gene matches: 7. CDR3 length: 13 amino acids. The CDR3 nucleotides are TGTGCCAGTAGCTCTATCCGGGGGGGGACCCAGTACTTC. Protein product: CASSSIRGGTQYF. The entire variable domain, with the rest obtained from reference TRBV19 and TRBJ2-5, is as follows: DGGITQSPKYLFRKEGQNVTLSCEQNLNHDAMYWYRQDPGQGLRLIYYSQIVNDFQKGDIAEGYSVSREKKESFPLTVTSAQKNPTAFYLCASSSIRGGTQYFGPGTRLLVL.

This clone was recorded a few times. The CDR3 loop reads CASSSRDTYNSPLHF. The CDR3, as DNA: TGTGCCAGCAGTTCTCGGGACACCTATAATTCACCCCTCCACTTT. V and J are TRBV6-2 or TRBV6-3 and TRBJ1-6, with D possibly TRBD1 on 6 matching bases. The germline V gene encodes CDR1 MNHEY and CDR2 SVGEGT. Trimming took off 4 bases at V and 2 bases at J, with 9 bases between the two ends. The CDR3 runs 15 residues.

CDR3 sequence (DNA): TGTGCCAGCAGCTTAGACAGGGGGCAAGAGGGCTACACCTTC. Its protein is CASSLDRGQEGYTF. The chain recombines TRBV7-2 with TRBJ1-2; 9 bases match TRBD1. The CDR3 spans 14 residues. The junction had 5 bases not matched to a gene; V was cut back by 1 base and J by 8 bases. CDR1 and CDR2 (germline): SGHTA, FQGNSA.

The V call is TRBV7-9, the J call TRBJ1-1; 7 bases align to TRBD1. The CDR3 runs to 15 residues. CDR1 is SEHNR and CDR2 is FQNEAQ in the germline V gene (reference sequence). V lost 5 bases to trimming and J lost 4 bases; unmatched junction nucleotides: 10. The CDR3 bases are TGTGCCAGCAGCAAGACAGGGACGTTTAGCACTGAAGCTTTCTTT. It specifies CASSKTGTFSTEAFF.

This clone was detected only once. The chain uses TRBV27 and TRBJ2-1, with TRBD2 as a possible D gene (5 bases). The CDR3 loop spans 13 amino acids. Germline CDR1 and CDR2: MNHEY and SMNVEV (reference sequence). V lost 7 bases, J lost 4 bases, and 11 bases lay in between. CDR3 nucleotide sequence: TGTGCCAGCAACCTCACTAGTTACAATGAGCAGTTCTTC. The encoded protein is CASNLTSYNEQFF.

The chain employs TRBV28 and TRBJ2-7; the match to TRBD1 covers 9 bases. Germline CDR1 reads MDHEN; CDR2 reads SYDVKM. J gave up 3 bases and V 3 bases, and 3 bases lay outside the gene matches. This CDR3 contains 14 residues. As DNA, the CDR3 is TGTGCCAGCAGTTTCGGGGACAGGGTCTACGAGCAGTACTTC. Translated, it gives CASSFGDRVYEQYF.

As DNA, the CDR3 is TGCGCCAGCCGCCTTCAGTCAGGGCAGGCTTTTTCCTACAATGAGCAGTTCTTC. It encodes CASRLQSGQAFSYNEQFF. V is TRBV5-1 and J is TRBJ2-1, with D perhaps TRBD1 (5 bases). Germline CDR1 and CDR2: SGHRS and YFSETQ. There are 18 residues in the CDR3. The V end lost 7 bases, the J end lost 1 base, and 24 bases lay between the germline ends.

The chain carries TRBV10-3 and TRBJ1-5; 9 bases are a match to TRBD1. The V segment lost 6 bases and the J segment 5 bases; nucleotides outside the gene matches: 11. CDR3 length: 16 amino acids. From germline, CDR1 is ENHRY and CDR2 SYGVKD. CDR3 nucleotides: TGTGCCATCAGACCAGGGACAGGGAGAGTAGATCAGCCCCAGCATTTT. Translated, it gives CAIRPGTGRVDQPQHF.

CDR3 sequence: CASSALEAGDGETQYF. The CDR3 coding sequence is TGTGCCAGCAGTGCGCTTGAGGCAGGGGATGGCGAGACCCAGTACTTC. V usage is TRBV2 and J usage is TRBJ2-5, with D tentatively TRBD1 (6 bases). V lost 4 bases, J lost 5 bases, and 20 bases lay in between. The germline CDR1 and CDR2 sequences are SNHLY and FYNNEI. The CDR3 has 16 amino acids.

The genes are TRBV5-1 and TRBJ1-2; 8 bases are a match to TRBD1. The CDR3 is 15 residues long. CDR1 is SGHRS and CDR2 is YFSETQ in the germline V gene. J was trimmed by 8 bases and V by 3 bases; bases with no gene match: 12. The CDR3: CASSSQGGQVGGYTF. The CDR3 nucleotides read TGCGCCAGCAGCTCACAGGGGGGACAAGTAGGAGGCTACACCTTC.

The rearrangement links TRBV19 to TRBJ2-7; TRBD2 matches 7 bases. CDR3 size: 15 residues. Germline lookup yields CDR1 LNHDA and CDR2 SQIVND (reference sequence). V shed 1 base and J 6 bases; nucleotides not matched to a gene: 9. The CDR3 loop reads CASSIAVVGGTEQYF. In DNA, the CDR3 is TGTGCCAGTAGTATAGCGGTGGTGGGAGGGACCGAGCAGTACTTC. The entire variable domain, with the rest obtained from reference TRBV19 and TRBJ2-7, is as follows: DGGITQSPKYLFRKEGQNVTLSCEQNLNHDAMYWYRQDPGQGLRLIYYSQIVNDFQKGDIAEGYSVSREKKESFPLTVTSAQKNPTAFYLCASSIAVVGGTEQYFGPGTRLTVT.

The chain links TRBV2 to TRBJ1-6; 7 bases align to TRBD1. V was pared by 4 bases and J by 0 bases, with 0 bases of the junction left unmatched. There are 15 residues in the CDR3. The germline gives CDR1 SNHLY, CDR2 FYNNEI. CDR3 protein: CASSGDSSYNSPLHF. The CDR3 bases are TGTGCCAGCAGTGGGGACAGCTCCTATAATTCACCCCTCCACTTT.

The chain carries TRBV20-1 and TRBJ1-4, with TRBD1 matching over 9 bases. Germline trimming cut 3 bases from V and 10 bases from J; bases unmatched to any gene: 9. Germline V gives CDR1 DFQATT, CDR2 SNEGSKA (reference sequence). This CDR3 region has 14 residues. The CDR3 DNA reads as TGCAGTGCTAGTGAACAGGGGGCAGTGGGAAAACTGTTTTTT. Amino acid sequence: CSASEQGAVGKLFF.

This clone was detected only a few times. The chain joins TRBV14 to TRBJ2-5, with D maybe TRBD1 (6 bases). This CDR3 is built from 14 residues. Trimming took off 4 bases at V and 3 bases at J, with 12 bases between the two ends. The V gene's germline CDR1 is SGHDN and CDR2 FVKESK. The CDR3 loop reads CASSRRGSEETQYF. DNA for the CDR3: TGTGCCAGCAGCCGCAGGGGCAGCGAAGAGACCCAGTACTTC.

The chain combines TRBV5-1 with TRBJ1-6, with TRBD1 matching 8 bases. This CDR3 has 14 residues. The germline CDR1 and CDR2 sequences are SGHRS and YFSETQ. V was clipped by 2 bases and J by 7 bases; unmatched bases: 2. DNA for the CDR3: TGCGCCAGCAGCTTACGGACAGGGAATTCACCCCTCCACTTT. Residues: CASSLRTGNSPLHF.

CDR3 protein: CSVEVVGAVTGGYTF. As DNA, the CDR3 is TGCAGCGTTGAAGTAGTTGGGGCTGTCACAGGCGGCTACACCTTC. The chain is built from TRBV29-1 and TRBJ1-2; weak D call: TRBD1 (5 bases). Germline CDR1 reads SQVTM; CDR2 reads ANQGSEA. V dropped 1 base and J dropped 8 bases, with 20 bases sitting between them. The CDR3 sequence is 15 residues long.

The rearrangement links TRBV2 to TRBJ1-6, with D unresolved. Deletions cut 1 base from V and 6 bases from J, with 13 bases between. CDR1 SNHLY and CDR2 FYNNEI come from the germline V gene. The length of the CDR3 is 16 residues. For the CDR3, the DNA is TGTGCCAGCAGTGAAGAGCAGGTTGTTAGTAATTCACCCCTCCACTTT. Protein: CASSEEQVVSNSPLHF.

The J gene is TRBJ2-3, the V gene TRBV28; no clear D. The germline CDR1 and CDR2 sequences are MDHEN and SYDVKM. The CDR3 is 15 residues long. Trimming took off 3 bases at V and 1 base at J, with 11 bases between the two ends. This chain's CDR3 is CASSLIDSRTDTQYF. The CDR3 nucleotides read TGTGCCAGCAGTTTGATCGACTCGCGCACAGATACGCAGTATTTT. The full variable domain, in which reference TRBV28 and TRBJ2-3 provide the parts outside the CDR3, is DVKVTQSSRYLVKRTGEKVFLECVQDMDHENMFWYRQDPGLGLRLIYFSYDVKMKEKGDIPEGYSVSREKKERFSLILESASTNQTSMYLCASSLIDSRTDTQYFGPGTRLTVL.

This chain joins TRBV29-1 and TRBJ2-5, with 10 bases identical to TRBD1. CDR1 SQVTM and CDR2 ANQGSEA come from the germline V gene. V lost 4 bases, J lost 4 bases, and 9 bases stayed unmatched. The CDR3 loop spans 15 amino acids. Here the CDR3 reads CSVAPPDRGRETQYF. CDR3 coding DNA: TGCAGCGTTGCTCCCCCCGACAGGGGGCGAGAGACCCAGTACTTC.

The V call is TRBV9, the J call TRBJ2-3, with unresolved D. Deletions cut 0 bases from V and 3 bases from J, with 5 bases between. The CDR3 sequence is 13 residues long. In germline, CDR1 is SGDLS, CDR2 YYNGEE. The CDR3 sequence is CASSVASTDTQYF. CDR3 DNA sequence: TGTGCCAGCAGCGTAGCCTCTACAGATACGCAGTATTTT. Full variable domain (outside the CDR3, taken from reference TRBV9 and TRBJ2-3): DSGVTQTPKHLITATGQRVTLRCSPRSGDLSVYWYQQSLDQGLQFLIQYYNGEERAKGNILERFSAQQFPDLHSELNLSSLELGDSALYFCASSVASTDTQYFGPGTRLTVL.

The rearrangement links TRBV19 to TRBJ2-1; TRBD1 matches at 10 bases. Germline CDR1 LNHDA, CDR2 SQIVND (reference sequence). The CDR3 runs 14 residues. Losses at the gene ends were 8 bases for V and 6 bases for J; bases not matched to a gene: 7. The CDR3 is CASHRQGAVNEQFF. As DNA, the CDR3 is TGTGCCAGTCACAGACAGGGGGCTGTCAATGAGCAGTTCTTC.